This T cell receptor beta chain was captured in a study of T cell changes during pregnancy in multiple sclerosis. Profiled with immunoSEQ multiplex PCR; TCRdb holds only in-frame clones, not every one. Altogether roughly 38,000 clones are present, around nine tenths being singletons, with the ten largest covering 0.5% to 0.85%. The CDR3 totals 16 residues. V dropped 2 bases and J dropped 3 bases, with 17 bases sitting between them. Germline V gene sequence: CDR1 SGHTA, CDR2 FQGNSA. Sequences were derived from CD4+ T cells from peripheral blood mononuclear cells, sampled in the second trimester of pregnancy. The rearrangement links TRBV7-2 to TRBJ2-7, with a possible D match to TRBD1 (6 bases). This clonotype originated in a female donor in good health, enrolled as a control in a pregnancy study. The DNA for the CDR3 is TGTGCCAGCAGCTTACCCCTGACAGGAGCTAGCTACGAGCAGTACTTC. Protein sequence: CASSLPLTGASYEQYF. Looking up the rest from reference TRBV7-2 and TRBJ2-7 gives the full variable domain: GAGVSQSPSNKVTEKGKDVELRCDPISGHTALYWYRQSLGQGLEFLIYFQGNSAPDKSGLPSDRFSAERTGGSVSTLTIQRTQQEDSAVYLCASSLPLTGASYEQYFGPGTRLTVT.